The T cell receptor (beta chain) described here comes from a study of human T cells and chemical hapten exposure. Turning to the study itself: 2% DPC applied to a 2 cm by 2 cm arm area sensitized donors. Study-level results: Donors in the study had alopecia, meaning their immune response may differ from healthy people's. The study found expanded TCRs formed significantly more large CDR3 similarity clusters than controls.

A single record per CDR3 protein comes from TCRdb applying MiXCR to the RACE reads. Of some 84,000 distinct CDR3 sequences listed, around 8.8% are singletons. Time point: pre-sensitization, week 0. The treatment here: therapeutic diphenylcyclopropenone sensitization with weekly scalp DPC. This clonotype was recorded at least ten times. Its matching antigen is unknown. Trimming cost V 5 bases and J 2 bases; bases outside gene matches: 6. The CDR3 runs 14 residues. Germline-derived CDR1 and CDR2 are SEHNR and FQNEAQ (reference sequence). This chain joins TRBV7-9 and TRBJ2-7; TRBD2 matches at 7 bases. Specimen: whole blood, collected in connection with sensitization to the hapten diphenylcyclopropenone (DPC). The origin of this receptor is a man in his forties with alopecia areata. Some clones in this sample may be carry-over from other donors' samples. As DNA, the CDR3 is TGTGCCAGCAGCCCGAGCGGGAAGGCCTACGAGCAGTACTTC. Protein product: CASSPSGKAYEQYF.